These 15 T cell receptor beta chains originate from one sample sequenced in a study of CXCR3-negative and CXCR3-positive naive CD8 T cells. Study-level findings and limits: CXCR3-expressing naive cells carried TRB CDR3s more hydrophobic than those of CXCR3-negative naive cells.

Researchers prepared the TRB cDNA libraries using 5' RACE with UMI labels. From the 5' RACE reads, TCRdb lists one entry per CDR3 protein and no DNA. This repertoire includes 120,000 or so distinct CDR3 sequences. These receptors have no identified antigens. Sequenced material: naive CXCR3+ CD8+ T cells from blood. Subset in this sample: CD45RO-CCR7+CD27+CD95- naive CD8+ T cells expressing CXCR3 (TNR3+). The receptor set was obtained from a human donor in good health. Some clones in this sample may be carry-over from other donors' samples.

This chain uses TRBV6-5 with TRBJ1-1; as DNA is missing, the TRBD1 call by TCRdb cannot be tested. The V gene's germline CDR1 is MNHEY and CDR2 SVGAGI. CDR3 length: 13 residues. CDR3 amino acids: CASSLRGPAEAFF.

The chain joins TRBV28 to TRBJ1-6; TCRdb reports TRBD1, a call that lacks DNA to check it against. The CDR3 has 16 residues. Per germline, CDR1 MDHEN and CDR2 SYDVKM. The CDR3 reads CASSTDRDSYNSPLHF. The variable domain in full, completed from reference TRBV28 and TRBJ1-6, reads DVKVTQSSRYLVKRTGEKVFLECVQDMDHENMFWYRQDPGLGLRLIYFSYDVKMKEKGDIPEGYSVSREKKERFSLILESASTNQTSMYLCASSTDRDSYNSPLHFGNGTRLTVT.

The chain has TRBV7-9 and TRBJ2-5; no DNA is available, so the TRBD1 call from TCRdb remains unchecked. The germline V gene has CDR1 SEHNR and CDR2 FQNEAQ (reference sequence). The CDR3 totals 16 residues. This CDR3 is CASSDHREQSWETQYF.

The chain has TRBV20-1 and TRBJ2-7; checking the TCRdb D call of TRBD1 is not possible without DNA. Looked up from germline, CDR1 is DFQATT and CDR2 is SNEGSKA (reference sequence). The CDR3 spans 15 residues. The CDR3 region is CSAPLERRVSYEQYF.

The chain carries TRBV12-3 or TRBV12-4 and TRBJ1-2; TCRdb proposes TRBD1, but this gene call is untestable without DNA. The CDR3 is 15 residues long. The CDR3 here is CASSLGTRSNYGYTF.

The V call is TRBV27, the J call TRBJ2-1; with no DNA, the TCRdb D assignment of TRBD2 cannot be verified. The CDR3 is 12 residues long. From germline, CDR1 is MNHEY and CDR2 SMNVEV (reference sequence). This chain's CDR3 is CASSFLGQEQFF.

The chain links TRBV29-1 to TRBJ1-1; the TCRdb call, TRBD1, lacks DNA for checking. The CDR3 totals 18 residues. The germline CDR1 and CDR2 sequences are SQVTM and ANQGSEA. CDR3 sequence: CRVEEPGTGFGKNTEAFF. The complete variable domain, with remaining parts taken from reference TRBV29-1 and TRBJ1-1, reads SAVISQKPSRDICQRGTSLTIQCQVDSQVTMMFWYRQQPGQSLTLIATANQGSEATYESGFVIDKFPISRPNLTFSTLTVSNMSPEDSSIYLCRVEEPGTGFGKNTEAFFGQGTRLTVV.

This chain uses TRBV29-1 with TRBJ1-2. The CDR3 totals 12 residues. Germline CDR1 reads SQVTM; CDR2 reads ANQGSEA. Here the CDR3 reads CSVEYGYRGYTF.

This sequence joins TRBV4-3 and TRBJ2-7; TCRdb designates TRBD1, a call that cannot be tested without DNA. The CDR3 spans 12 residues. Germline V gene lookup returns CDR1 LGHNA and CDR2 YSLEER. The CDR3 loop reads CASSRGQDEQYF.

The CDR3 is CSARAGTAPPF. The V and J genes are TRBV20-1 and TRBJ1-2; TCRdb calls TRBD1, which cannot be checked without DNA. CDR1 and CDR2 (germline): DFQATT, SNEGSKA (reference sequence). The CDR3 loop spans 11 amino acids.

CDR3 region: CASSQRTGGLRAQETQYF. The chain recombines TRBV23-1 with TRBJ2-5; TCRdb proposes TRBD1, but this gene call is untestable without DNA. TRBV23-1 is classed as an ORF, of uncertain function. This CDR3 contains 18 residues.

This chain's CDR3 is CASSSQGQTGELFF. This chain connects TRBV6-4 to TRBJ2-2; checking the TCRdb D call of TRBD1 is not possible without DNA. Germline loops: CDR1 MRHNA, CDR2 SNTAGT. CDR3 length: 14 residues.

The CDR3 sequence: CSATPPASGPRPRNEQFF. This chain links TRBV20-1 with TRBJ2-1; no DNA is available, so the TRBD2 call from TCRdb remains unchecked. Germline values: CDR1 DFQATT, CDR2 SNEGSKA (reference sequence). CDR3 size: 18 residues.

The CDR3 protein is CASSVSARGGLGDTEAFF. The V and J genes are TRBV9 and TRBJ1-1; absent DNA, TCRdb's TRBD1 call cannot be checked. The germline V gene encodes CDR1 SGDLS and CDR2 YYNGEE. This CDR3 has 18 residues. Full variable domain (outside the CDR3, taken from reference TRBV9 and TRBJ1-1): DSGVTQTPKHLITATGQRVTLRCSPRSGDLSVYWYQQSLDQGLQFLIQYYNGEERAKGNILERFSAQQFPDLHSELNLSSLELGDSALYFCASSVSARGGLGDTEAFFGQGTRLTVV.

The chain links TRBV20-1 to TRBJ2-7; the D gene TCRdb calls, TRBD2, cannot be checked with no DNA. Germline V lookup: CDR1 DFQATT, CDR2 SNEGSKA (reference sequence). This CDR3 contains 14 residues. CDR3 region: CSAHFSGLSYEQYF.